A single sample is the source of the 21 T cell receptor beta chains below, sequenced in a study of CD8+CD57+ T cells in acquired aplastic anemia. CDR3 and TCR beta VDJ profiling relied on genomic DNA as the template. From the reads, TCRdb called clonotypes with MiXCR, one entry per CDR3 protein. The sample consists of approximately 380,000 distinct CDR3 sequences, just under 70% of them appearing once. The source material was sorted CD4+, CD8+, or CD8+CD57+ T cells (not recorded which) from PBMCs. The receptors were gathered from a human donor in good health, serving as a control.

This clonotype was counted ten times or more. The chain links TRBV6-5 to TRBJ2-6; D possibly corresponds to TRBD1 (5 bases). Trimming shortened V by 4 bases and J by 0 bases, and 13 bases separated the two germline ends. The CDR3 runs to 17 residues. Germline V gene lookup returns CDR1 MNHEY and CDR2 SVGAGI. The CDR3 protein is CASSSQGSYSGANVLTF. The CDR3 region has the DNA TGTGCCAGCAGTTCCCAGGGATCTTACTCTGGGGCCAACGTCCTGACTTTC.

A remark on this clonotype: Given the absence of the conserved phenylalanine or tryptophan at the CDR3 end, a read error is likely. It is unclear where the CDR3 begins or ends on the DNA, so no DNA is shown, and the CDR3 is as TCRdb lists it. The chain links TRBV20-1 to TRBJ1-4; the table's D call, TRBD1, has no DNA check behind it. CDR1 is DFQATT, CDR2 SNEGSKA, per germline (reference sequence). Termini included, the CDR3 measures 8 amino acids. The CDR3 loop is CSARQQGE.

At least ten counts were recorded for this clonotype. The rearrangement joins TRBV19 to TRBJ2-1, with a tentative D call TRBD1 (6 bases). Germline CDR1 LNHDA, CDR2 SQIVND (reference sequence). The V end was cut by 4 bases, the J end by 12 bases, with 16 bases between. The CDR3 consists of 13 residues. The CDR3 region is CASSSLIPGVQFF. CDR3 coding DNA: TGTGCCAGTAGTAGCCTGATTCCAGGGGTGCAGTTCTTC.

The genes are TRBV5-6 and TRBJ1-5, with a weak D call TRBD1 (5 bases). V was pared by 4 bases and J by 3 bases, with 17 bases between. Germline loops: CDR1 SGHDT, CDR2 YYEEEE. The CDR3 loop spans 16 amino acids. CDR3 in amino acids: CASSLYGGMNNQPQHF. The DNA of the CDR3 is TGTGCCAGCAGCCTTTACGGGGGTATGAACAATCAGCCCCAGCATTTT.

The chain recombines TRBV5-4 with TRBJ2-7; D is possibly TRBD1 or TRBD2 (5 bases each). Germline assignment: CDR1 SGHNT and CDR2 YYREEE (reference sequence). V gave up 7 bases and J gave up 0 bases, with 14 bases separating them. The CDR3 totals 14 residues. This chain's CDR3 is CASSRGIGSYEQYF. The CDR3 nucleotides read TGTGCCAGCTCTCGGGGCATAGGCTCCTACGAGCAGTACTTC.

As regards this clonotype: This CDR3 is missing its conserved last phenylalanine or tryptophan, likely due to a read error. The CDR3: CATNRDRDGGELFL. Written as DNA, the CDR3 is TGTGCCACCAACAGAGATCGGGACGGCGGGGAGCTGTTTCTT. V is TRBV15 and J is TRBJ2-2; either TRBD1 or TRBD2 may fit D (5 bases each). Germline V gives CDR1 LNHNV, CDR2 YYDKDF (reference sequence). This CDR3 has 14 residues.

This clonotype showed up just once. The chain has TRBV14 and TRBJ2-7; D is ambiguous. Germline CDR1 is SGHDN and CDR2 is FVKESK. This CDR3 spans 15 amino acids. Trimming shortened V by 2 bases and J by 1 base, and 12 bases separated the two germline ends. CDR3 DNA sequence: TGTGCCAGCAGCCAAAACCCTATGAATTCCTACGAGCAGTACTTC. Protein product: CASSQNPMNSYEQYF.

The rearrangement links TRBV7-4 to TRBJ1-2, with D perhaps TRBD1 (6 bases). Germline-derived CDR1 and CDR2 are SGHVT and SQSDAQ. Trimming pared 5 bases from V and 7 bases from J, leaving 11 bases between. This CDR3 is built from 12 residues. The CDR3 nucleotides are TGTGCCAGCAGCGGACAGAGCTGTGGCTACACCTTC. Protein product: CASSGQSCGYTF.

This chain joins TRBV12-5 and TRBJ1-5; D perhaps matches TRBD1 (6 bases). Germline V lookup: CDR1 LGHNT, CDR2 FRNRAP. CDR3 length equals 15 residues. Here the CDR3 DNA reads TGTGCCAGCAGTTTAAACAGGGTTCAGAATCAGCCCCAGCATTTT. Translating it yields CASSLNRVQNQPQHF.

This chain uses TRBV12-5 with TRBJ2-5; no definite D call. The CDR3 length is 14 residues. Germline V lookup: CDR1 LGHNT, CDR2 FRNRAP. The CDR3, as DNA: TGTGCCAGCAGTATGGCCTCCCCTTCAGAGACCCAGTACTTC. It yields the protein CASSMASPSETQYF.

The chain combines TRBV2 with TRBJ1-1, with D maybe TRBD1 (5 bases). Germline lookup yields CDR1 SNHLY and CDR2 FYNNEI. Trimming stripped 6 bases from V and 11 bases from J, with 19 bases between. This CDR3 comprises 13 residues. The CDR3 nucleotides read TGTGCCAGCAGCCTCGGGGGTGGCATTACCGCTTTCTTT. Translation gives CASSLGGGITAFF.

Concerning this clonotype itself: Since a much larger clone is just one base distant, this may be a read error. The genes are TRBV5-4 and TRBJ1-1, with TRBD1 matching over 9 bases. CDR1 SGHNT and CDR2 YYREEE come from the germline V gene (reference sequence). J was trimmed by 1 base and V by 6 bases; bases with no gene match: 7. CDR3 length: 15 amino acids. In DNA, the CDR3 is TGTGCCAGCACCCAATCGGACAGGGGGAACACTGAAGCTTTCTTT. This gives the protein CASTQSDRGNTEAFF.

There are many counts of this clonotype. The V gene is TRBV25-1, the J gene TRBJ1-2; D may be TRBD1 (6 bases). Trimming took off 5 bases at V and 3 bases at J, with 13 bases between the two ends. Germline CDR1 and CDR2: MGHDK and SYGVNS. CDR3 length equals 14 residues. As DNA, the CDR3 is TGTGCCAGCAGTCGGGCAGGGGATTACTATGGCTACACCTTC. It specifies CASSRAGDYYGYTF.

A note on this clonotype: One junction end does not reproduce the germline sequence, and a read error may be involved. The V gene is TRBV5-1, the J gene TRBJ2-7, with D possibly being TRBD1 (6 bases). CDR1 is SGHRS, CDR2 YFSETQ, per germline. The CDR3 length is 14 residues. The chain's CDR3 is CASSVGQHQDEQYF. The CDR3 DNA sequence: TGTGCCAGCAGCGTAGGACAGCACCAAGACGAGCAGTACTTC.

The chain employs TRBV6-5 and TRBJ1-1; TRBD1 is a possible D gene (6 bases). The CDR3 totals 16 residues. V was trimmed by 11 bases and J by 0 bases, leaving 22 bases between them. Germline-derived CDR1 and CDR2 are MNHEY and SVGAGI. The chain's CDR3 is CAASHERGGMNTEAFF. The CDR3, as DNA: TGTGCCGCCAGTCACGAACGGGGGGGCATGAACACTGAAGCTTTCTTT.

This clonotype was picked up a small number of times. V is TRBV2 and J is TRBJ1-1; no reliable D call. V lost 4 bases and J 5 bases, leaving 14 bases between the germline ends. Looked up from germline, CDR1 is SNHLY and CDR2 is FYNNEI. This CDR3 has 14 residues. CDR3 DNA: TGTGCCAGCAGTGGGACGGCGGTGGGGACTGAAGCTTTCTTT. It translates to CASSGTAVGTEAFF.

This rearrangement joins TRBV12-3 or TRBV12-4 to TRBJ1-1; maybe TRBD1 (5 bases). CDR3 length: 13 residues. V was cut by 6 bases and J by 2 bases, with 10 bases left in between. CDR3 sequence: CASRTDLNTEAFF. DNA of the CDR3: TGTGCCAGCAGGACAGACCTTAACACTGAAGCTTTCTTT.

Only a few counts were recorded for this clonotype. The J gene is TRBJ2-7, the V gene TRBV19; 9 bases agree with TRBD1. Germline CDR1 is LNHDA and CDR2 is SQIVND (reference sequence). The CDR3 spans 17 residues. Trimming took 3 bases from V and 3 from J; bases not matched to a gene: 12. CDR3 DNA: TGTGCCAGTAGTATCTCTCTGGTCGGGGACAGGGACTACGAGCAGTACTTC. This sequence encodes CASSISLVGDRDYEQYF.

This clonotype occurred many times. DNA for the CDR3: TGTGCCACGGGACAGGCGACTTACAATGAGCAGTTCTTC. It specifies CATGQATYNEQFF. This chain joins TRBV10-3 and TRBJ2-1; 8 bases map to TRBD1. With 10 bases clipped from V and 4 bases from J, the junction kept 6 bases outside the gene matches. The CDR3 extends over 13 amino acids. Germline loops: CDR1 ENHRY, CDR2 SYGVKD.

This clonotype was recorded once. The V call is TRBV9, the J call TRBJ2-7; possibly TRBD2 for D (5 bases). Germline loops: CDR1 SGDLS, CDR2 YYNGEE. V lost 4 bases to trimming and J lost 1 base, with 21 bases between them. This CDR3 is built from 17 residues. The CDR3 DNA reads TGTGCCAGCAGCTTGGCCAAACACGGAGCGGTTTCCTACGAGCAGTACTTC. This sequence encodes CASSLAKHGAVSYEQYF.

The chain is built from TRBV7-9 and TRBJ1-2; D gene uncertain. There are 13 residues in the CDR3. The germline V and J ends were trimmed by 5 bases and 4 bases, with 11 bases remaining between them. CDR1 and CDR2 from the germline V gene are SEHNR and FQNEAQ (reference sequence). This CDR3 is CASSTIEGYGYTF. In DNA, the CDR3 is TGTGCCAGCAGCACCATAGAGGGCTATGGCTACACCTTC. The full variable domain, with the rest looked up from reference TRBV7-9 and TRBJ1-2, is DTGVSQNPRHKITKRGQNVTFRCDPISEHNRLYWYRQTLGQGPEFLTYFQNEAQLEKSRLLSDRFSAERPKGSFSTLEIQRTEQGDSAMYLCASSTIEGYGYTFGSGTRLTVV.